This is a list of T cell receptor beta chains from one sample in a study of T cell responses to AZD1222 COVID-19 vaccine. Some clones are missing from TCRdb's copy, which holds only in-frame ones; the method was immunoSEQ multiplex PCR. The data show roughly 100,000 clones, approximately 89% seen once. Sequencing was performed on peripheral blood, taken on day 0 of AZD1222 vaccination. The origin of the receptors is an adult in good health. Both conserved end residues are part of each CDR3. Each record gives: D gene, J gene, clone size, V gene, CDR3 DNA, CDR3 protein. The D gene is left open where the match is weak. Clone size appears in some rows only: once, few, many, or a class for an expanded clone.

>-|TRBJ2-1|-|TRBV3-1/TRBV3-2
TGTGCCAGCAGCCTATTCCCCAATAGACCAGTCTACAATGAGCAGTTCTTC
CASSLFPNRPVYNEQFF
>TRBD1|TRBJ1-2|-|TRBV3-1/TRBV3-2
TGTGCCAGCAGCCATAACAGGGGGGGCTACACCTTC
CASSHNRGGYTF
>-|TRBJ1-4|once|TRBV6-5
TGTGCCAGCAGTTACTCTTGGCAGGGCGGGGAAAAACTGTTTTTT
CASSYSWQGGEKLFF
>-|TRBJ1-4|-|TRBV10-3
TGTGCCATCAGTCAGGGCTGGCCCCTTAATGAAAAACTGTTTTTT
CAISQGWPLNEKLFF
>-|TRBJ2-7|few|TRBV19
TGTGCCAGTAGTATCTACAGCAAGGACTACGAGCAGTACTTC
CASSIYSKDYEQYF
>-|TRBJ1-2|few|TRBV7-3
TGTGCCAGCAGCCCGAACGCAAATGGGGCCTATGGCTACACCTTC
CASSPNANGAYGYTF
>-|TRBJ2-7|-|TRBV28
TGTGCCAGCAGTTTCCCCTTCGGGGGTAGCGAGCAGTACTTC
CASSFPFGGSEQYF
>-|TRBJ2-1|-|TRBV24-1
TGTGCCACCAGTCATGAGGAAACTGAGCAGTTCTTC
CATSHEETEQFF
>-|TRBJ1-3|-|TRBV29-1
TGCAGCGTTGCCGGGTCAGGTGGAAACACCATATATTTT
CSVAGSGGNTIYF
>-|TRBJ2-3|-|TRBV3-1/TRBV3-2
TGTGCCAGCAGCCAATATAGCGGAGAGGCATATACGCAGTATTTT
CASSQYSGEAYTQYF
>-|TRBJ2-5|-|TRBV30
TGTGCCTGGAAGGCAAGTCCTAACGGGTACCAGTACTTC
CAWKASPNGYQYF
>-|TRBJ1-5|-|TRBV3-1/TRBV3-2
TGTGCCAGCAGCCAAGATTCGCCCGCGAGCAATCAGCCCCAGCATTTT
CASSQDSPASNQPQHF